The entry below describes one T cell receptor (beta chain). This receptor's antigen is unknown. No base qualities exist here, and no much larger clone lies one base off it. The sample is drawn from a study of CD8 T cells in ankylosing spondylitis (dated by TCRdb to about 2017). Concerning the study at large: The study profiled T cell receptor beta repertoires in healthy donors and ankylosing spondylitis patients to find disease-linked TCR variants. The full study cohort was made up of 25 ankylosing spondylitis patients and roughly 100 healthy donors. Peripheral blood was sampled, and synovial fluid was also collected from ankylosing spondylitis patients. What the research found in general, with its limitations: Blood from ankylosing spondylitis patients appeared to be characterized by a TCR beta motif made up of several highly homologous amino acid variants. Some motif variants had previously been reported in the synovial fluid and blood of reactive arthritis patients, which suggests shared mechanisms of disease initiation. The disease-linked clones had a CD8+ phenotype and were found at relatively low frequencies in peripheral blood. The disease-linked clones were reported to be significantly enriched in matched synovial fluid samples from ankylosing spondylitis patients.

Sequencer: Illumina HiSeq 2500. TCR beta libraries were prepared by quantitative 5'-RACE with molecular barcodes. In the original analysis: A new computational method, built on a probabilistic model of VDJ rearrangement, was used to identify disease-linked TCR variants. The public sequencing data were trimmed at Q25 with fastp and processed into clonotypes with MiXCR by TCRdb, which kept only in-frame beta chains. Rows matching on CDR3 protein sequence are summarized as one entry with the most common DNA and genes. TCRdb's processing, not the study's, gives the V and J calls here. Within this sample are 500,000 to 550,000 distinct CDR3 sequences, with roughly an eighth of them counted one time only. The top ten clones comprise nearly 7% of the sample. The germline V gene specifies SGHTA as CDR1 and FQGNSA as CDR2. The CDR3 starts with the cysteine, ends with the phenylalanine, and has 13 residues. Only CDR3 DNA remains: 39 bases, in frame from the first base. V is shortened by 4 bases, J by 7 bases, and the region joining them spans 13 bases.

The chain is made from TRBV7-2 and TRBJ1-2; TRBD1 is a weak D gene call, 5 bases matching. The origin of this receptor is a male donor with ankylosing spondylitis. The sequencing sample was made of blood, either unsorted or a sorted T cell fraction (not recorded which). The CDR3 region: CASSSQGISGYTF. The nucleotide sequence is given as TGTGCCAGCAGCTCTCAGGGCATTAGTGGCTACACCTTC.